A single TCR beta chain is shown here with its context. This sample stems from a study of blood T cell repertoires in COVID-19. Libraries were prepared by immunoSEQ multiplex PCR; TCRdb keeps only in-frame clonotypes and omits some of them. This sample has 150,000 to 200,000 clones, with 88% found just once. Germline V CDR1 and CDR2: SGHAT, FQNNGV. V lost 1 base and J lost 1, with 8 bases in between. The CDR3 extends over 14 amino acids. The chain is built from TRBV11-2 and TRBJ2-7; TRBD1 is a possible D gene (5 bases). Sequenced: peripheral blood. The clonotype was recovered from a man aged 55-75 years with acute or convalescent COVID-19. The CDR3 spells CASSLGGGSYEQYF. DNA for the CDR3: TGTGCCAGCAGCTTAGGGGGCGGTTCCTACGAGCAGTACTTC.